Below, 18 T cell receptor beta chains from the same sample are listed, as sequenced in a study of cytomegalovirus exposure and HLA in healthy donors. Primers for the PCR totalled 60 Vbeta and 13 Jbeta. The method was immunoSEQ multiplex PCR; TCRdb's version includes in-frame clones alone and lacks a portion of them. The data hold fewer than 250,000 clones, with more than 65% observed a single time. The sequenced sample was PBMCs. All receptors derive from a woman aged 25 to 39 in good health and CMV-seropositive.

The genes are TRBV5-1 and TRBJ2-1; TRBD1 might be the D (5 bases). Trimming removed 1 base at V and 5 bases at J, with 13 bases between. This CDR3 spans 15 amino acids. Germline V gene data show CDR1 as SGHRS and CDR2 as YFSETQ. CDR3 sequence reads: CASSLRAQTDNEQFF. The CDR3 region has the DNA TGCGCCAGCAGCTTGAGGGCCCAGACAGACAATGAGCAGTTCTTC. Full variable domain (remainder filled in from reference TRBV5-1 and TRBJ2-1): KAGVTQTPRYLIKTRGQQVTLSCSPISGHRSVSWYQQTPGQGLQFLFEYFSETQRNKGNFPGRFSGRQFSNSRSEMNVSTLELGDSALYLCASSLRAQTDNEQFFGPGTRLTVL.

J is TRBJ2-2 and V is TRBV4-1; D remains unclear. CDR1 and CDR2 (germline): MGHRA, YSYEKL. The CDR3 covers 16 residues. V gave up 0 bases and J gave up 5 bases, with 13 bases separating them. The CDR3 DNA sequence: TGCGCCAGCAGCCAAGATAGAGGCAGTAGAACCGGGGAGCTGTTTTTT. Protein: CASSQDRGSRTGELFF.

The CDR3 here is CASSYLRQGRITEAFF. In nucleotides, the CDR3 is TGTGCCAGCAGTTACCTCCGACAGGGTCGGATCACTGAAGCTTTCTTT. The chain couples TRBV6-5 to TRBJ1-1, with TRBD1 identical over 7 bases. Germline V gene lookup returns CDR1 MNHEY and CDR2 SVGAGI. This CDR3 comprises 16 residues. The ends lost 2 bases at V and 4 bases at J; junction bases unmatched: 10.

The chain has TRBV5-1 and TRBJ1-5; possible D gene TRBD1, 6 bases. This CDR3 comprises 14 residues. V shed 5 bases and J shed 3 bases, with 12 bases lying between them. Germline V gives CDR1 SGHRS, CDR2 YFSETQ. Written as DNA, the CDR3 is TGCGCCAGCAGTTTACAGGGATTCAATCAGCCCCAGCATTTT. Translated, it gives CASSLQGFNQPQHF.

This clone was counted a few times. One end of the junction fails to match germline, which may point to a read error. The chain joins TRBV7-8 to TRBJ2-2; D not certain. Germline-derived CDR1 and CDR2 are SGHVS and FQNEAQ. There are 16 residues in the CDR3. CDR3 loop: CASSLGEAEVTGELFF. CDR3 in DNA: TGTGCCAGCAGTTTAGGAGAGGCGGAAGTCACCGGGGAGCTGTTTTTT.

The genes are TRBV27 and TRBJ2-1, with 10 nucleotides matching TRBD2. Germline CDR1 MNHEY, CDR2 SMNVEV (reference sequence). V shed 10 bases and J 8 bases; nucleotides not matched to a gene: 20. This CDR3 contains 17 residues. The CDR3 bases are TGTGCCACACGCTACTCCCGACTAGCGGGTGGGGGGGATGAGCAGTTCTTC. Translating it yields CATRYSRLAGGGDEQFF.

This clone was counted a single time. The gene calls are TRBV27 and TRBJ1-1; D is possibly TRBD1 (6 bases). The CDR3 consists of 14 residues. In germline, CDR1 is MNHEY, CDR2 SMNVEV (reference sequence). Trimming took 0 bases from V and 3 from J, leaving 8 bases between them. The CDR3 DNA is TGTGCCAGCAGTTTATCTGGGACATACACTGAAGCTTTCTTT. Protein product: CASSLSGTYTEAFF.

This chain links TRBV7-2 with TRBJ2-2, with D perhaps TRBD1 (6 bases). The V and J ends lost 11 bases and 6 bases respectively, with 13 bases between them. Germline lookup yields CDR1 SGHTA and CDR2 FQGNSA. This CDR3 is built from 12 residues. CDR3 in DNA: TGTGCCGGGGGCGGTGGCCCCGGGGAGCTGTTTTTT. The encoded protein is CAGGGGPGELFF. The full variable domain, completed using reference TRBV7-2 and TRBJ2-2, is GAGVSQSPSNKVTEKGKDVELRCDPISGHTALYWYRQSLGQGLEFLIYFQGNSAPDKSGLPSDRFSAERTGGSVSTLTIQRTQQEDSAVYLCAGGGGPGELFFGEGSRLTVL.

The chain uses TRBV25-1 and TRBJ1-1, with D unresolved. The V end lost 5 bases, the J end lost 3 bases, and 7 bases lay between the germline ends. CDR3 length equals 12 residues. The germline gives CDR1 MGHDK, CDR2 SYGVNS. The CDR3 here is CASSLLDTEAFF. CDR3 DNA: TGTGCCAGCAGTCTATTAGACACTGAAGCTTTCTTT.

This rearrangement joins TRBV5-4 to TRBJ2-3, with 10 bases fitting TRBD2. V gave up 1 base and J gave up 0 bases; unmatched junction bases: 11. The CDR3 length is 19 residues. CDR1 and CDR2 (germline): SGHNT, YYREEE (reference sequence). The CDR3 sequence: CASSLPGAGGFRSTDTQYF. The CDR3 DNA reads as TGTGCCAGCAGCTTGCCAGGAGCGGGAGGGTTTCGGAGCACAGATACGCAGTATTTT.

This clone was recorded a few times. Within the sample, other DNA sequences also encode this same CDR3. The chain combines TRBV2 with TRBJ2-3; 7 positions match TRBD2. The germline V gene has CDR1 SNHLY and CDR2 FYNNEI. This CDR3 region has 13 residues. The junction had 3 bases not matched to a gene; V was cut back by 8 bases and J by 1 base. The CDR3 loop is CASGLAGTDTQYF. In DNA form, the CDR3 reads TGTGCCAGCGGCCTAGCGGGCACAGATACGCAGTATTTT.

The chain carries TRBV9 and TRBJ2-7; 9 bases fit TRBD1. V gave up 0 bases and J gave up 6 bases; unmatched junction bases: 7. The CDR3 consists of 15 residues. CDR1 SGDLS and CDR2 YYNGEE come from the germline V gene. This chain's CDR3 is CASSVEWGQGSEQYF. The CDR3 nucleotides are TGTGCCAGCAGCGTAGAATGGGGACAGGGAAGCGAGCAGTACTTC.

The chain joins TRBV5-4 to TRBJ2-3; possibly TRBD1 for D (6 bases). The CDR3 runs 13 residues. CDR1 is SGHNT, CDR2 YYREEE, per germline (reference sequence). V lost 4 bases to trimming and J lost 6 bases, with 12 bases between them. The CDR3: CASSMWGPDTQYF. CDR3 coding DNA: TGTGCCAGCAGCATGTGGGGGCCCGATACGCAGTATTTT.

The J gene is TRBJ2-1, the V gene TRBV5-6; D might be TRBD2 (6 bases). This CDR3 has 15 amino acids. Germline-derived CDR1 and CDR2 are SGHDT and YYEEEE. V was shortened by 2 bases and J by 1 base, with 10 bases between the two germline ends. In DNA, the CDR3 is TGTGCCAGCAGCTTATTAGCGGATTCCTACAATGAGCAGTTCTTC. Its translation is CASSLLADSYNEQFF.

This clone was picked up a small number of times. The chain uses TRBV5-1 and TRBJ2-7; 9 bases fit TRBD1. The CDR3 runs to 13 residues. Germline assignment: CDR1 SGHRS and CDR2 YFSETQ. The V segment lost 5 bases and the J segment 7 bases; nucleotides outside the gene matches: 7. The CDR3, as DNA: TGCGCCAGCAGAGCAGGACAGGGGCGGGAGCAGTACTTC. Protein: CASRAGQGREQYF.

This clone was seen a few times. V usage is TRBV29-1 and J usage is TRBJ2-7; 10 bases match TRBD2. Germline V gene lookup returns CDR1 SQVTM and CDR2 ANQGSEA. The CDR3 has 17 amino acids. V was clipped by 4 bases and J by 3 bases; unmatched bases: 15. CDR3 sequence reads: CSVARGSSGRVNYEQYF. In nucleotides, the CDR3 is TGCAGCGTTGCCAGGGGGTCTAGCGGGAGAGTAAACTACGAGCAGTACTTC.

The chain employs TRBV28 and TRBJ2-1; D gene uncertain. The germline CDR1 and CDR2 sequences are MDHEN and SYDVKM. Trimming removed 5 bases from V and 6 bases from J, with 11 bases in between. CDR3 length equals 13 residues. The CDR3 region has the DNA TGTGCCAGCAGTGAGGCAAGGTTCAATGAGCAGTTCTTC. Translating gives CASSEARFNEQFF.

The chain combines TRBV10-1 with TRBJ2-7; 10 positions agree with TRBD1. V was clipped by 6 bases and J by 7 bases; unmatched bases: 6. CDR1 and CDR2 from the germline V gene are WNHNN and SYGVQD (reference sequence). This CDR3 contains 13 residues. CDR3 DNA: TGCGCCAGCAGAGCCGACAGGGGGCAGGAGCAGTACTTC. Its translation: CASRADRGQEQYF.